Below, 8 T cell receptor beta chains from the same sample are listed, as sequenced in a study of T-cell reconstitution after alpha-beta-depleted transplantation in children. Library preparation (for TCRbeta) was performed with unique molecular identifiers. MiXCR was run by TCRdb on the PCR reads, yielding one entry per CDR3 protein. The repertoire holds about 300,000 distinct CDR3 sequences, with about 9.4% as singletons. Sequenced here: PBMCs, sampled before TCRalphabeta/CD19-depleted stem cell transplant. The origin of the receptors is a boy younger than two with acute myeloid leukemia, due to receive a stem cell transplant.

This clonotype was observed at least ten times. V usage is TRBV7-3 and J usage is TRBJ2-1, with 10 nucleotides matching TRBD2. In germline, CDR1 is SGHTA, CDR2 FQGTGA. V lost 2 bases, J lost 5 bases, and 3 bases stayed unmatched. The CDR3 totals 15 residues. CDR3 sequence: CASSLSSGRNNEQFF. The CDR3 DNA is TGTGCCAGCAGCTTATCTAGCGGGAGAAACAATGAGCAGTTCTTC. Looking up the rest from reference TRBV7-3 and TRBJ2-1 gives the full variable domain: GAGVSQTPSNKVTEKGKYVELRCDPISGHTALYWYRQSLGQGPEFLIYFQGTGAADDSGLPNDRFFAVRPEGSVSTLKIQRTERGDSAVYLCASSLSSGRNNEQFFGPGTRLTVL.

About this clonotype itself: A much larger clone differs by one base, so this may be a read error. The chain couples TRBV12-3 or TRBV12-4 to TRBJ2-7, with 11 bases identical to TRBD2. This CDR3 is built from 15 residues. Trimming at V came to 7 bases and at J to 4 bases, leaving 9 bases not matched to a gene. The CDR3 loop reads CASILAGGPSYEQYF. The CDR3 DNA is TGTGCCAGCATCTTAGCGGGAGGGCCCTCTTACGAGCAGTACTTC.

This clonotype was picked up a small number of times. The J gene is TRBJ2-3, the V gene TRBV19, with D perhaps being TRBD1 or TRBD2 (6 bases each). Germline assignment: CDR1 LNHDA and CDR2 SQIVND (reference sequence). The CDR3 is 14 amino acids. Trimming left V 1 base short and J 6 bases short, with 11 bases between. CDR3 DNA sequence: TGTGCCAGTAGTATAGGCGGAGGGGGTGATACGCAGTATTTT. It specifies CASSIGGGGDTQYF.

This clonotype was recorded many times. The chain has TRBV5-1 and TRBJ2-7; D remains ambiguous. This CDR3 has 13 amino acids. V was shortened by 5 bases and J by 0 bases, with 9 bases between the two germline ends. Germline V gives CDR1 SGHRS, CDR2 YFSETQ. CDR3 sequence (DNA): TGCGCCAGCAGATCGCCTGGCTCCTACGAGCAGTACTTC. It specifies CASRSPGSYEQYF.

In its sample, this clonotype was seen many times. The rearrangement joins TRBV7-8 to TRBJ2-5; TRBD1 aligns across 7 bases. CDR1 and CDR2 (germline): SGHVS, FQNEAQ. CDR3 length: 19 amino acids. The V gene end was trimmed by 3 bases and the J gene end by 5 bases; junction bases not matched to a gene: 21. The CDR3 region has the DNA TGTGCCAGCAGCTTCCCCACTCTCGGACAGGTTGATCGGTGGGAGACCCAGTACTTC. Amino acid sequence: CASSFPTLGQVDRWETQYF.

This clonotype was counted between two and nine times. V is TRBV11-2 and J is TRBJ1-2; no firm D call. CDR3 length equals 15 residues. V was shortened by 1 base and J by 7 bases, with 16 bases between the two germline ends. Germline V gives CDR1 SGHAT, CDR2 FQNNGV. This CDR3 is CASSLGFGRGIGYTF. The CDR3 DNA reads TGTGCCAGCAGCTTAGGATTCGGCAGAGGGATTGGCTACACCTTC. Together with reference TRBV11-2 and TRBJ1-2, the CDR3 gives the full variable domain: EAGVAQSPRYKIIEKRQSVAFWCNPISGHATLYWYQQILGQGPKLLIQFQNNGVVDDSQLPKDRFSAERLKGVDSTLKIQPAKLEDSAVYLCASSLGFGRGIGYTFGSGTRLTVV.

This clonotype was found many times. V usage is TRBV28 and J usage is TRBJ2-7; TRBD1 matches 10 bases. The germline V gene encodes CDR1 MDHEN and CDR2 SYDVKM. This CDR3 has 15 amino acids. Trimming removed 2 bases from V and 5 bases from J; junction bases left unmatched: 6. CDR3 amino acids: CASSLGDRGIHEQYF. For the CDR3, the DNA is TGTGCCAGCAGTTTAGGGGACAGGGGTATACACGAGCAGTACTTC.

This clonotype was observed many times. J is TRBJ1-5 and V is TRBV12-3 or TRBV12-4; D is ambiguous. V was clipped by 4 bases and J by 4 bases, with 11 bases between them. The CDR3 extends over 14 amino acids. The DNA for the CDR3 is TGTGCCAGCAGTTCCTGGGAAGTTAATCAGCCCCAGCATTTT. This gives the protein CASSSWEVNQPQHF.